Presented here are 31 T cell receptor beta chains from one specimen sequenced in a study of immune heterogeneity within non-small cell lung tumors. For each sample, template was roughly 640 ng of bulk tumor genomic DNA. Multiple widely separated biopsies were taken from each primary tumor at surgery. Curative surgical treatment was performed in patients who had newly diagnosed, untreated non-small cell lung cancer. Multiplex PCR was performed with 32 V and 13 J primers, and it amplified TCR beta CDR3. One entry per CDR3 protein results from TCRdb running MiXCR on the multiplex PCR reads. The sample lists 20,000 to 25,000 distinct CDR3 sequences; 25% to 35% were seen once. Sequencing was done on a sample of lung tumor tissue. These receptors were obtained from a man aged 35 to 55 with non-small cell lung cancer.

The V call is TRBV20-1, the J call TRBJ1-2; tentative D call: TRBD1 (6 bases). V lost 6 bases, J lost 2 bases, and 28 bases lay in between. This CDR3 is built from 18 residues. Germline V CDR1 and CDR2: DFQATT, SNEGSKA (reference sequence). CDR3 in DNA: TGCAGTGCGAGGGACGGGGGCTTGTCCAAGACAGAAAACTATGGCTACACCTTC. Residues: CSARDGGLSKTENYGYTF.

This clonotype was seen only once. A read error may explain this, as a much larger clone is one base away. The chain has TRBV9 and TRBJ2-7; no firm D call. Trimming cost V 4 bases and J 3 bases, with 11 bases left between them. Germline CDR1 SGDLS, CDR2 YYNGEE. The CDR3 runs 13 residues. The CDR3 is CASSSGPVYEQYF. The CDR3 DNA follows: TGTGCCAGCAGCTCCGGACCAGTCTACGAGCAGTACTTC. The variable domain in full, with the rest retrieved from reference TRBV9 and TRBJ2-7, is DSGVTQTPKHLITATGQRVTLRCSPRSGDLSVYWYQQSLDQGLQFLIQYYNGEERAKGNILERFSAQQFPDLHSELNLSSLELGDSALYFCASSSGPVYEQYFGPGTRLTVT.

This clonotype has more than one count but fewer than ten. The chain recombines TRBV19 with TRBJ2-7; D is unclear. Germline CDR1 and CDR2: LNHDA and SQIVND (reference sequence). This CDR3 has 12 amino acids. Trimming removed 3 bases from V and 3 bases from J, with 6 bases in between. The CDR3 bases are TGTGCCAGTAGTATTGGCAGCTACGAGCAGTACTTC. Protein product: CASSIGSYEQYF.

This clonotype was seen a handful of times. The V call is TRBV5-6, the J call TRBJ2-7, with TRBD1 matching 12 bases. CDR3 size: 15 residues. Germline V gives CDR1 SGHDT, CDR2 YYEEEE. The junction had 4 bases not matched to a gene; V was cut back by 0 bases and J by 6 bases. The CDR3 spells CASSLGGTGGLEQYF. The CDR3 DNA sequence: TGTGCCAGCAGCTTGGGTGGGACAGGGGGCCTCGAGCAGTACTTC.

This clonotype was detected only a few times. This chain links TRBV20-1 with TRBJ1-5, with TRBD1 matching 9 bases. Germline trimming cut 4 bases from V and 2 bases from J; bases unmatched to any gene: 9. Germline V lookup: CDR1 DFQATT, CDR2 SNEGSKA (reference sequence). The CDR3 runs to 16 residues. Here the CDR3 reads CSATRGTGIGNQPQHF. The CDR3, as DNA: TGCAGTGCTACCCGGGGGACAGGGATCGGCAATCAGCCCCAGCATTTT.

Of note for this clonotype: A read error is possible here, since a much larger clone lies one base away. The chain combines TRBV20-1 with TRBJ2-1; D uncertain. V lost 6 bases, J lost 10 bases, and 19 bases lay in between. This CDR3 is built from 13 residues. Germline V gene sequence: CDR1 DFQATT, CDR2 SNEGSKA (reference sequence). The CDR3, as DNA: TGCAGTGCCGCACGGAGTGGCAGGATCGAGCAGTTCTTC. As protein: CSAARSGRIEQFF.

The chain recombines TRBV4-2 with TRBJ2-2, with unresolved D. This CDR3 contains 13 residues. Trimming left V 3 bases short and J 6 bases short, with 8 bases between. CDR1 and CDR2 (germline): LGHNA, YNFKEQ. The CDR3 loop is CASSQDRSGELFF. DNA for the CDR3: TGTGCCAGCAGCCAGGATAGGTCCGGGGAGCTGTTTTTT.

This chain uses TRBV9 with TRBJ2-2; 7 bases agree with TRBD2. This CDR3 is 18 amino acids long. CDR1 SGDLS and CDR2 YYNGEE come from the germline V gene. The V and J ends lost 0 bases and 3 bases, in that order; junction bases with no gene match: 11. The CDR3 loop reads CASSVAGLEGEYTGELFF. The CDR3 region has the DNA TGTGCCAGCAGCGTAGCAGGACTAGAGGGAGAGTACACCGGGGAGCTGTTTTTT. Full variable domain (remainder filled in from reference TRBV9 and TRBJ2-2): DSGVTQTPKHLITATGQRVTLRCSPRSGDLSVYWYQQSLDQGLQFLIQYYNGEERAKGNILERFSAQQFPDLHSELNLSSLELGDSALYFCASSVAGLEGEYTGELFFGEGSRLTVL.

There are many counts of this clonotype. CDR3 amino acids: CASSEFGGRGNNEQFF. The CDR3 nucleotides are TGTGCCAGCAGTGAATTCGGCGGGAGAGGGAACAATGAGCAGTTCTTC. The chain couples TRBV25-1 to TRBJ2-1, with 7 bases fitting TRBD2. J was trimmed by 5 bases and V by 1 base; bases with no gene match: 8. CDR1 MGHDK and CDR2 SYGVNS come from the germline V gene. CDR3 size: 16 residues.

This clonotype has a handful of counts. The chain is built from TRBV9 and TRBJ2-1; D gene unclear. V gave up 5 bases and J gave up 8 bases, with 11 bases separating them. The germline V gene encodes CDR1 SGDLS and CDR2 YYNGEE. This CDR3 spans 12 amino acids. The CDR3 region is CASSYNPDEQFF. CDR3 bases: TGTGCCAGCAGTTATAATCCCGATGAGCAGTTCTTC.

This clonotype was seen ten or more times. The chain employs TRBV6-2 or TRBV6-3 and TRBJ1-5, with no clear D. Germline V gives CDR1 MNHEY, CDR2 SVGEGT. V lost 8 bases to trimming and J lost 0 bases, with 14 bases between them. This CDR3 is built from 15 residues. For the CDR3, the DNA is TGTGCCAGCCAGAACACCCTTTATAGCAATCAGCCCCAGCATTTT. As protein: CASQNTLYSNQPQHF.

The chain uses TRBV5-1 and TRBJ2-5; TRBD2 might be the D (6 bases). Per germline, CDR1 SGHRS and CDR2 YFSETQ. The CDR3 is 15 amino acids. V lost 2 bases and J 5 bases, leaving 16 bases between the germline ends. The chain's CDR3 is CASSFSSGTAETQYF. CDR3 DNA: TGCGCCAGCAGCTTCAGTAGCGGAACCGCCGAGACCCAGTACTTC. Drawing the rest from reference TRBV5-1 and TRBJ2-5, the complete variable domain is KAGVTQTPRYLIKTRGQQVTLSCSPISGHRSVSWYQQTPGQGLQFLFEYFSETQRNKGNFPGRFSGRQFSNSRSEMNVSTLELGDSALYLCASSFSSGTAETQYFGPGTRLLVL.

This clonotype was picked up a small number of times. The CDR3 DNA is TGTGCCAGCAGTTCCCGCGGGGAGCAGTTCTTC. Amino acids: CASSSRGEQFF. V is TRBV6-1 and J is TRBJ2-1, with a weak D call TRBD2 (5 bases). The CDR3 has 11 residues. Trimming left V 5 bases short and J 10 bases short, with 9 bases between. Per germline, CDR1 MNHNS and CDR2 SASEGT.

This clonotype appeared many times. The chain has TRBV24-1 and TRBJ2-6; D is perhaps TRBD2 (5 bases). Germline V gene lookup returns CDR1 KGHDR and CDR2 SFDVKD. Trimming removed 6 bases from V and 7 bases from J, with 9 bases in between. This CDR3 region has 13 residues. The CDR3 bases are TGTGCCACCAGTACCTCGGGAGCCAACGTCCTGACTTTC. It specifies CATSTSGANVLTF.

This clonotype was detected ten times or more. The chain has TRBV12-3 or TRBV12-4 and TRBJ1-6; D is possibly TRBD1 (5 bases). V was cut by 5 bases and J by 11 bases, with 19 bases left in between. The CDR3 is 15 amino acids. CDR3 in DNA: TGTGCCAGCAGTAAACAGGTTGGGGGACGGGCACCCCTCCACTTT. Amino acid sequence: CASSKQVGGRAPLHF.

This clonotype has a count of ten or more. V usage is TRBV10-3 and J usage is TRBJ2-7; D possibly corresponds to TRBD2 (6 bases). V dropped 6 bases and J dropped 1 base, with 13 bases sitting between them. The CDR3 totals 14 residues. Germline V gene data show CDR1 as ENHRY and CDR2 as SYGVKD. CDR3 protein: CAIRPRGTSYEQYF. CDR3 sequence (DNA): TGTGCCATCAGACCTCGGGGGACTTCCTACGAGCAGTACTTC.

A word on this clonotype: At one end the junction does not follow the germline gene, possibly because of a read error. The gene calls are TRBV7-9 and TRBJ1-2, with D hard to call. The length of the CDR3 is 14 residues. The V gene's germline CDR1 is SEHNR and CDR2 FQNEAQ (reference sequence). CDR3 nucleotide sequence: TGTGCCAGCAGCTTATCCAGTTCACCCTATGTCTACACCTTC. This translates into CASSLSSSPYVYTF.

This clonotype has a count of ten or more. The chain recombines TRBV5-1 with TRBJ2-3, with D unclear. CDR3 length: 14 amino acids. Germline CDR1 reads SGHRS; CDR2 reads YFSETQ. V gave up 0 bases and J gave up 2 bases, with 7 bases separating them. The CDR3 loop is CASSLEPFTDTQYF. The DNA of the CDR3 is TGCGCCAGCAGCTTGGAGCCGTTCACAGATACGCAGTATTTT.

About this clonotype itself: Being one base from a much bigger clone, this may be a read error. This chain uses TRBV28 with TRBJ2-1; D gene ambiguous. CDR3 length: 13 residues. The germline V gene has CDR1 MDHEN and CDR2 SYDVKM. As DNA, the CDR3 is TGTGTCAGCAGTTTAATGGAGTCCAATGAGCAGTTCTTC. Translating gives CVSSLMESNEQFF.

The rearrangement joins TRBV4-2 to TRBJ2-4; the match to TRBD1 covers 9 bases. The CDR3 contains 16 residues. V trimming: 0 bases; J trimming: 6 bases; junction bases outside the gene matches: 6. Germline CDR1 LGHNA, CDR2 YNFKEQ. CDR3 bases: TGTGCCAGCAGCCAAGAAAGGGGGACAGGGAGAAACATTCAGTACTTC. It translates to CASSQERGTGRNIQYF.

This clonotype was seen at least ten times. J is TRBJ2-7 and V is TRBV5-1; D call uncertain. Trimming took 0 bases from V and 6 from J, leaving 10 bases between them. CDR1 SGHRS and CDR2 YFSETQ come from the germline V gene. CDR3 length: 13 residues. The DNA of the CDR3 is TGCGCCAGCAGCTTGGGTCAGGCCCGCGAGCAGTACTTC. Translating gives CASSLGQAREQYF.

This clonotype was counted only a few times. The V and J genes are TRBV4-2 and TRBJ2-7; 8 nucleotides match TRBD2. This CDR3 contains 18 residues. Germline CDR1 is LGHNA and CDR2 is YNFKEQ. The V and J ends lost 3 bases and 1 base, in that order; junction bases with no gene match: 14. CDR3 DNA: TGTGCCAGCAGCCACGCGGGGGTGAGCGGGAGTTTTTCCTACGAGCAGTACTTC. Translation gives CASSHAGVSGSFSYEQYF.

At least ten counts were recorded for this clonotype. The chain is built from TRBV11-3 and TRBJ2-7, with TRBD2 identical over 13 bases. Trimming removed 5 bases from V and 4 bases from J; junction bases left unmatched: 5. The germline gives CDR1 SGHNT, CDR2 YENEEA. The CDR3 has 15 amino acids. Written as DNA, the CDR3 is TGTGCCAGCAGCCCAGGGACTAGCGGGATTTACGAGCAGTACTTC. Protein product: CASSPGTSGIYEQYF. Full variable domain (remainder filled in from reference TRBV11-3 and TRBJ2-7): EAGVVQSPRYKIIEKKQPVAFWCNPISGHNTLYWYLQNLGQGPELLIRYENEEAVDDSQLPKDRFSAERLKGVDSTLKIQPAELGDSAVYLCASSPGTSGIYEQYFGPGTRLTVT.

This clonotype was seen many times. CDR3 sequence (DNA): TGTGCCAGCAGCCAAGAGAGGGGGAACACTGAAGCTTTCTTT. As protein: CASSQERGNTEAFF. This chain joins TRBV4-2 and TRBJ1-1, with a tentative D call TRBD1 (5 bases). The V and J ends lost 0 bases and 1 base respectively, with 6 bases between them. The CDR3 loop spans 14 amino acids. The V gene's germline CDR1 is LGHNA and CDR2 YNFKEQ.

This clonotype was detected ten times or more. This chain connects TRBV19 to TRBJ2-5, with 15 bases lining up with TRBD2. Trimming removed 4 bases from V and 4 bases from J; junction bases left unmatched: 4. The CDR3 extends over 16 amino acids. CDR1 is LNHDA, CDR2 SQIVND, per germline (reference sequence). The CDR3 nucleotides are TGTGCCAGTAGTACCCCGGGACTAGCGGGAGGAGAGACCCAGTACTTC. It specifies CASSTPGLAGGETQYF.

Concerning this clonotype: A single base separates this from a much larger clone, so it may be a read error. Here the CDR3 DNA reads TGTGCCAGCAGTTTAGTGGGTGATCAGTTCTTC. Translating it yields CASSLVGDQFF. This chain connects TRBV12-3 or TRBV12-4 to TRBJ2-1, with no clear D. V was clipped by 1 base and J by 13 bases, with 8 bases between them. The CDR3 extends over 11 amino acids.

The chain recombines TRBV24-1 with TRBJ2-3; D unresolved. Germline values: CDR1 KGHDR, CDR2 SFDVKD. V was pared by 9 bases and J by 6 bases, with 12 bases between. The CDR3 spans 12 residues. CDR3 region: CATGEVGDTQYF. CDR3 nucleotides: TGTGCCACCGGAGAGGTCGGGGATACGCAGTATTTT.

In regard to this clonotype: Relative to the germline gene, one junction end is altered; a read error may explain this. The chain joins TRBV6-1 to TRBJ1-1, with 9 positions matching TRBD1. The length of the CDR3 is 16 residues. CDR1 is MNHNS, CDR2 SASEGT, per germline. The CDR3 DNA reads TGTGCCAGCGGCCGTCGAACCGGGACAGGGAACACTGAAGCTCTCTTT. Its translation: CASGRRTGTGNTEALF.

This clonotype showed up just a few times. Here the CDR3 DNA reads TGTGCCACGCAGGGGGCGTATGGCACAGATACGCAGTATTTT. Translated: CATQGAYGTDTQYF. V usage is TRBV6-1 and J usage is TRBJ2-3; 8 bases agree with TRBD1. This CDR3 comprises 14 residues. Germline assignment: CDR1 MNHNS and CDR2 SASEGT. V lost 10 bases, J lost 1 base, and 7 bases stayed unmatched.

Remarks on this clonotype: A much larger clone is a single base away; this may be a read error. The chain couples TRBV15 to TRBJ2-7, with 10 bases lining up with TRBD1. The CDR3 spans 16 residues. Germline V gene data show CDR1 as LNHNV and CDR2 as YYDKDF (reference sequence). CDR3 protein: CSTSAGAGTGAYEQYF. As DNA, the CDR3 is TGTTCCACCAGCGCGGGGGCCGGGACAGGGGCCTACGAGCAGTACTTC.

This clonotype was seen a few times. The V gene is TRBV19, the J gene TRBJ2-3, with 13 positions matching TRBD2. Per the germline V gene, CDR1 is LNHDA and CDR2 is SQIVND (reference sequence). With 4 bases clipped from V and 5 bases from J, the junction kept 18 bases outside the gene matches. The CDR3 is 20 amino acids. CDR3 in amino acids: CASSRRDLLTSGRPEDTQYF. The CDR3, as DNA: TGTGCCAGTAGTAGAAGGGACCTCCTGACTAGCGGGAGGCCGGAAGATACGCAGTATTTT.